The next 25 T cell receptor beta chains were all read from a single sample in a study of T cells in Graves' hyperthyroidism and ophthalmopathy. Authors of the study amplified TCR beta CDR3 regions from RNA transcripts. During a first-round RT-PCR of the TCR CDR3, the HTBI primer set was used. TCRdb analysed the multiplex PCR reads with MiXCR anew, one entry per CDR3 protein. The sample has approximately 400,000 distinct CDR3 sequences, 15% to 17% seen once; the top ten hold over 7.5%. Source material: blood. The source is a woman under 30 with Graves' hyperthyroidism.

This clonotype appeared many times. The gene calls are TRBV30 and TRBJ2-7; the D gene is possibly TRBD2 (6 bases). CDR1 and CDR2 (germline): GTSNPN, SVGIG (reference sequence). There are 15 residues in the CDR3. Trimming removed 1 base at V and 5 bases at J, with 18 bases between. The DNA of the CDR3 is TGTGCCTGGAGTGGGGTTTCGGGGGAAACGGACGAGCAGTACTTC. It specifies CAWSGVSGETDEQYF.

This clonotype was recorded a few times. The V gene is TRBV15, the J gene TRBJ2-1; D possibly corresponds to TRBD2 (6 bases). The germline V gene has CDR1 LNHNV and CDR2 YYDKDF (reference sequence). Trimming took off 5 bases at V and 0 bases at J, with 11 bases between the two ends. CDR3 length: 15 residues. The DNA of the CDR3 is TGTGCCACCAGCGGCGGGGTGAGCTCCTACAATGAGCAGTTCTTC. It specifies CATSGGVSSYNEQFF. Supplemented by reference TRBV15 and TRBJ2-1, the full variable domain reads DAMVIQNPRYQVTQFGKPVTLSCSQTLNHNVMYWYQQKSSQAPKLLFHYYDKDFNNEADTPDNFQSRRPNTSFCFLDIRSPGLGDTAMYLCATSGGVSSYNEQFFGPGTRLTVL.

This clonotype came up a few times. A much larger clone sits a single nucleotide away, making a read error possible. This chain connects TRBV12-5 to TRBJ1-1; D gene uncertain. CDR1 LGHNT and CDR2 FRNRAP come from the germline V gene. The CDR3 runs 12 residues. Trimming left V 1 base short and J 10 bases short, with 10 bases between. CDR3 sequence: CASGLDGAPAFF. DNA for the CDR3: TGTGCTAGTGGTTTGGACGGCGCGCCAGCTTTCTTT.

This clonotype was detected ten times or more. This chain uses TRBV5-5 with TRBJ2-7; D remains unclear. The CDR3 is 14 residues long. CDR1 and CDR2 from the germline V gene are SGHKS and YYEKEE (reference sequence). V was shortened by 1 base and J by 3 bases, with 11 bases between the two germline ends. This chain's CDR3 is CASSLYKGNYEQYF. The CDR3 coding sequence is TGTGCCAGCAGCTTGTATAAAGGGAACTACGAGCAGTACTTC.

This clonotype occurred many times. The V call is TRBV28, the J call TRBJ2-5, with TRBD2 matching 8 bases. V lost 2 bases and J lost 5; bases outside the gene matches: 10. The CDR3 is made up of 16 amino acids. Germline lookup yields CDR1 MDHEN and CDR2 SYDVKM. Here the CDR3 reads CASSLTGRGAEETQYF. The CDR3, as DNA: TGTGCCAGCAGTTTAACGGGGCGGGGGGCCGAGGAGACCCAGTACTTC.

This clonotype was counted between two and nine times. This may arise from a read error, as a much more abundant clone is one base away. V and J are TRBV19 and TRBJ2-1; 8 bases align to TRBD2. The CDR3 covers 15 residues. Germline CDR1 is LNHDA and CDR2 is SQIVND (reference sequence). The CDR3 is CASSRGLASYSEQFF. The CDR3 DNA reads TGTGCCAGTAGTAGAGGACTAGCCTCCTACAGTGAGCAGTTCTTC. Full variable domain (missing parts from reference TRBV19 and TRBJ2-1): DGGITQSPKYLFRKEGQNVTLSCEQNLNHDAMYWYRQDPGQGLRLIYYSQIVNDFQKGDIAEGYSVSREKKESFPLTVTSAQKNPTAFYLCASSRGLASYSEQFFGPGTRLTVL.

The chain links TRBV12-3 or TRBV12-4 to TRBJ2-1; D unresolved. Trimming shortened V by 7 bases and J by 0 bases, and 16 bases separated the two germline ends. The CDR3 covers 16 residues. This chain's CDR3 is CASTTTPRSSYNEQFF. In nucleotides, the CDR3 is TGTGCCAGCACCACAACCCCACGTAGCTCCTACAATGAGCAGTTCTTC.

This rearrangement joins TRBV2 to TRBJ2-2, with D possibly matching TRBD2 (5 bases). Germline CDR1 is SNHLY and CDR2 is FYNNEI. CDR3 size: 14 residues. V lost 5 bases and J 7 bases, leaving 14 bases between the germline ends. CDR3 region: CASSSPRGSGELFF. CDR3 bases: TGTGCCAGCAGTTCGCCCAGAGGGAGCGGGGAGCTGTTTTTT.

This clonotype occurred many times. V gene TRBV2 combines with J gene TRBJ1-4, with 8 bases that match TRBD1. This CDR3 region has 13 residues. Germline V gene data show CDR1 as SNHLY and CDR2 as FYNNEI. V dropped 3 bases and J dropped 9; count of bases not matched to a gene: 3. The CDR3 here is CASSDGQGKKLFF. The DNA for the CDR3 is TGTGCCAGCAGTGACGGACAGGGTAAAAAACTGTTTTTT.

Comment on this clonotype: A much more abundant neighbour one base away suggests this may be a read error. This chain joins TRBV5-1 and TRBJ2-5, with D hard to call. The CDR3 contains 16 residues. Germline lookup yields CDR1 SGHRS and CDR2 YFSETQ. The CDR3 coding sequence is TGCACCAGCAGCTTGAGCCCGCCGCCGGACCAAGAGACCCAGTACTTC. Protein sequence: CTSSLSPPPDQETQYF.

This chain joins TRBV2 and TRBJ1-4, with a possible D match to TRBD1 (5 bases). Germline V CDR1 and CDR2: SNHLY, FYNNEI. Trimming took 7 bases from V and 0 from J, leaving 15 bases between them. The CDR3 spans 16 residues. In DNA form, the CDR3 reads TGTGCCAGCACCCAAGGGGTTTCTCCAACTAATGAAAAACTGTTTTTT. Its protein product is CASTQGVSPTNEKLFF.

In this sample, this clonotype turned up many times. The chain combines TRBV20-1 with TRBJ2-1; TRBD2 matches 10 bases. Germline CDR1 and CDR2: DFQATT and SNEGSKA (reference sequence). Unmatched junction bases numbered 13, after V lost 3 bases and J lost 2 bases. The CDR3 has 18 amino acids. CDR3 amino acids: CSASPGLANPRTYNEQFF. CDR3 nucleotides: TGCAGTGCTAGCCCGGGACTAGCGAACCCTAGGACCTACAATGAGCAGTTCTTC.

This clonotype showed up many times. The genes are TRBV3-1 and TRBJ2-5; 11 positions agree with TRBD2. Looked up from germline, CDR1 is LGHDT and CDR2 is YNNKEL (reference sequence). The CDR3 contains 14 residues. The J segment lost 5 bases and the V segment lost 3 bases, leaving 2 bases of the junction unmatched. In DNA form, the CDR3 reads TGTGCCAGCAGCCAGACTAGCGGGGATGAGACCCAGTACTTC. Translating it yields CASSQTSGDETQYF.

This clonotype has at least ten counts. The chain combines TRBV13 with TRBJ2-4, with D perhaps assigned TRBD1 or TRBD2 (6 bases each). The length of the CDR3 is 15 residues. Germline V CDR1 and CDR2: PRHDT, FYEKMQ (reference sequence). V dropped 1 base and J dropped 8 bases, with 15 bases sitting between them. The CDR3 nucleotides read TGTGCCAGCAGCTTAGCGGGCTACAGGGAGGACATTCAGTACTTC. Protein product: CASSLAGYREDIQYF.

This chain connects TRBV2 to TRBJ1-1, with D possibly being TRBD1 (5 bases). Germline assignment: CDR1 SNHLY and CDR2 FYNNEI. This CDR3 comprises 15 residues. Trimming removed 0 bases from V and 7 bases from J, with 15 bases in between. CDR3 sequence reads: CASSEALLLGGEAFF. Here the CDR3 DNA reads TGTGCCAGCAGTGAAGCGCTTCTTTTGGGGGGTGAAGCTTTCTTT.

This clonotype was counted many times. This rearrangement joins TRBV5-1 to TRBJ2-7; TRBD2 matches 8 bases. Trimming removed 3 bases from V and 5 bases from J; junction bases left unmatched: 13. CDR3 length: 16 residues. Germline lookup yields CDR1 SGHRS and CDR2 YFSETQ. CDR3 loop: CASSSPSGGGDDEQYF. The CDR3 DNA is TGCGCCAGCAGCTCCCCCAGCGGGGGTGGCGACGACGAGCAGTACTTC.

With respect to this clonotype: A read error may explain this, as a much larger clone is one base away. The chain carries TRBV7-9 and TRBJ2-5, with 10 positions matching TRBD2. Germline values: CDR1 SEHNR, CDR2 FQNEAQ (reference sequence). The CDR3 totals 14 residues. V dropped 5 bases and J dropped 3; count of bases not matched to a gene: 3. The chain's CDR3 is CASSPGTSEETQYF. The CDR3 DNA reads TGTGCCAGCAGCCCCGGGACTAGCGAAGAGACCCAGTACTTC.

V usage is TRBV7-9 and J usage is TRBJ2-7, with 9 bases aligning to TRBD2. The germline CDR1 and CDR2 sequences are SEHNR and FQNEAQ (reference sequence). The CDR3 spans 16 residues. Germline trimming cut 5 bases from V and 5 bases from J; bases unmatched to any gene: 13. The CDR3 DNA reads TGTGCCAGCAGCCAAGCTGGGGCGGGGGGGCCGAACGAGCAGTACTTC. Translating gives CASSQAGAGGPNEQYF. The entire variable domain, with the rest obtained from reference TRBV7-9 and TRBJ2-7, is as follows: DTGVSQNPRHKITKRGQNVTFRCDPISEHNRLYWYRQTLGQGPEFLTYFQNEAQLEKSRLLSDRFSAERPKGSFSTLEIQRTEQGDSAMYLCASSQAGAGGPNEQYFGPGTRLTVT.

This clonotype appeared a few times. V and J are TRBV6-1 and TRBJ1-4, with 7 bases fitting TRBD1. This CDR3 is 16 amino acids long. Germline CDR1 reads MNHNS; CDR2 reads SASEGT. V lost 3 bases and J lost 8; bases outside the gene matches: 12. CDR3 amino acids: CASSDTGTAFGEKLFF. The DNA for the CDR3 is TGTGCCAGCAGTGACACCGGGACAGCATTTGGGGAAAAACTGTTTTTT.

The table lists this clonotype with many counts. This chain joins TRBV20-1 and TRBJ1-3; 7 bases align to TRBD1. The CDR3 runs 16 residues. J lost 2 bases, V lost 6 bases, and 13 bases had no gene match. The V gene's germline CDR1 is DFQATT and CDR2 SNEGSKA (reference sequence). CDR3: CSAPDSTGRAGNTIYF. The CDR3 nucleotides read TGCAGTGCCCCCGATTCGACAGGGAGGGCTGGAAACACCATATATTTT.

In its sample, this clonotype was seen many times. The chain has TRBV20-1 and TRBJ1-6; D gene unclear. The V end was cut by 0 bases, the J end by 6 bases, with 12 bases between. Per germline, CDR1 DFQATT and CDR2 SNEGSKA (reference sequence). This CDR3 has 15 residues. This CDR3 is CSAREEGMVNSPLHF. The DNA for the CDR3 is TGCAGTGCTAGAGAGGAAGGGATGGTTAATTCACCCCTCCACTTT.

The chain combines TRBV19 with TRBJ1-2, with a weak D call TRBD1 (6 bases). V was clipped by 7 bases and J by 5 bases, with 14 bases between them. Per the germline V gene, CDR1 is LNHDA and CDR2 is SQIVND (reference sequence). This CDR3 spans 13 amino acids. The CDR3 spells CASNRGRKYGYTF. The CDR3 DNA reads TGTGCCAGTAATCGGGGGCGGAAGTATGGCTACACCTTC.

This clonotype was seen at least ten times. The chain is built from TRBV12-5 and TRBJ2-5; a weak D match, TRBD1 (5 bases). Trimming left V 5 bases short and J 5 bases short, with 12 bases between. The CDR3 covers 13 residues. CDR1 and CDR2 (germline): LGHNT, FRNRAP. The CDR3 DNA reads as TGTGCTAGTGGTCAAAGGGGTACCGAGACCCAGTACTTC. Translated: CASGQRGTETQYF.

This clonotype was seen at least ten times. This CDR3 is CASSHGDRLGGQPQHF. The CDR3 bases are TGTGCCAGCAGCCATGGGGACAGGCTTGGGGGACAGCCCCAGCATTTT. The V gene is TRBV3-1, the J gene TRBJ1-5; 8 bases are shared with TRBD1. Germline CDR1 and CDR2: LGHDT and YNNKEL (reference sequence). The CDR3 spans 16 residues. Trimming took 3 bases from V and 7 from J; bases not matched to a gene: 11.

At least ten counts were recorded for this clonotype. The chain uses TRBV20-1 and TRBJ2-7; unclear D gene. This CDR3 has 14 residues. Deletions cut 2 bases from V and 2 bases from J, with 13 bases between. CDR1 DFQATT and CDR2 SNEGSKA come from the germline V gene (reference sequence). The CDR3 is CSARPTLGTYEQYF. CDR3 in DNA: TGCAGTGCTAGACCGACCTTGGGGACCTACGAGCAGTACTTC.